Below, 14 T cell receptor beta chains from the same sample are listed, as sequenced in a study of cytomegalovirus exposure and HLA in healthy donors. Amplification used 60 Vbeta primers and 13 Jbeta primers. The method was immunoSEQ multiplex PCR; TCRdb's version includes in-frame clones alone and lacks a portion of them. The data contain tens of thousands of clones, 83% of them seen just once; the ten biggest clones take up about 4.3%. The sample was PBMCs. Source of these receptors: a young man in good health and CMV-seronegative.

The chain carries TRBV7-2 and TRBJ1-3; the match to TRBD1 covers 7 bases. The CDR3 is made up of 18 amino acids. In germline, CDR1 is SGHTA, CDR2 FQGNSA. J was trimmed by 4 bases and V by 2 bases; bases with no gene match: 14. The CDR3 loop reads CASSLHPRDSYAGNTIYF. The CDR3 DNA sequence: TGTGCCAGCAGCTTACACCCCCGGGACAGCTACGCCGGAAACACCATATATTTT.

This chain connects TRBV19 to TRBJ1-3; 7 bases are a match to TRBD1. In germline, CDR1 is LNHDA, CDR2 SQIVND (reference sequence). This CDR3 spans 15 amino acids. V shed 5 bases and J 2 bases; nucleotides not matched to a gene: 6. This chain's CDR3 is CASSVQGKTGNTIYF. The CDR3 DNA is TGTGCCAGTAGTGTACAGGGGAAGACTGGAAACACCATATATTTT.

This clone was found a few times. V and J are TRBV11-2 and TRBJ2-3, with 10 bases fitting TRBD2. Germline CDR1 is SGHAT and CDR2 is FQNNGV. Germline trimming cut 4 bases from V and 2 bases from J; bases unmatched to any gene: 6. This CDR3 has 16 amino acids. CDR3 residues: CASSSLAGALTDTQYF. CDR3 DNA sequence: TGTGCCAGCAGCTCTCTAGCGGGGGCCCTCACAGATACGCAGTATTTT.

This clone was seen a single time. This chain uses TRBV18 with TRBJ1-4; D unresolved. Germline CDR1 KGHSH, CDR2 LQKENI. V gave up 3 bases and J gave up 2 bases, with 7 bases separating them. The CDR3 extends over 14 amino acids. This chain's CDR3 is CASSPGGTNEKLFF. CDR3 DNA: TGTGCCAGCTCACCCGGAGGGACTAATGAAAAACTGTTTTTT.

The chain carries TRBV6-6 and TRBJ2-3; the D is unclear. This CDR3 comprises 11 residues. Trimming pared 4 bases from V and 3 bases from J, leaving 2 bases between. Germline values: CDR1 MNHNY, CDR2 SVGAGI (reference sequence). CDR3 sequence: CASSLTDTQYF. The DNA for the CDR3 is TGTGCCAGCAGTTTAACAGATACGCAGTATTTT.

The chain employs TRBV5-5 and TRBJ2-1; no firm D call. The CDR3 is made up of 14 amino acids. V lost 6 bases, J lost 3 bases, and 13 bases lay in between. The germline V gene encodes CDR1 SGHKS and CDR2 YYEKEE (reference sequence). The CDR3 bases are TGTGCCAGCACCTCCGCAGGAAACTACAATGAGCAGTTCTTC. Translating it yields CASTSAGNYNEQFF. Based on the CDR3 plus reference TRBV5-5 and TRBJ2-1, the full variable domain is DAGVTQSPTHLIKTRGQQVTLRCSPISGHKSVSWYQQVLGQGPQFIFQYYEKEERGRGNFPDRFSARQFPNYSSELNVNALLLGDSALYLCASTSAGNYNEQFFGPGTRLTVL.

The chain couples TRBV19 to TRBJ1-4; 7 bases are a match to TRBD1. The CDR3 covers 15 residues. With 7 bases clipped from V and 0 bases from J, the junction kept 5 bases outside the gene matches. CDR1 LNHDA and CDR2 SQIVND come from the germline V gene (reference sequence). The CDR3: CASNPDRATNEKLFF. The DNA of the CDR3 is TGTGCCAGTAACCCCGACAGGGCAACTAATGAAAAACTGTTTTTT. Supplemented by reference TRBV19 and TRBJ1-4, the full variable domain reads DGGITQSPKYLFRKEGQNVTLSCEQNLNHDAMYWYRQDPGQGLRLIYYSQIVNDFQKGDIAEGYSVSREKKESFPLTVTSAQKNPTAFYLCASNPDRATNEKLFFGSGTQLSVL.

The rearrangement joins TRBV25-1 to TRBJ1-2; TRBD1 matches at 8 bases. Per the germline V gene, CDR1 is MGHDK and CDR2 is SYGVNS. This CDR3 spans 15 amino acids. Losses at the gene ends were 5 bases for V and 4 bases for J; bases not matched to a gene: 9. This CDR3 is CASSMTGALIYGYTF. CDR3 coding DNA: TGTGCCAGCAGTATGACAGGGGCCCTAATCTATGGCTACACCTTC.

V and J are TRBV11-3 and TRBJ1-5; TRBD1 is a possible D gene (6 bases). The germline gives CDR1 SGHNT, CDR2 YENEEA. The V end was cut by 5 bases, the J end by 5 bases, with 13 bases between. CDR3 length equals 14 residues. The CDR3 spells CASSPGQWDQPQHF. DNA for the CDR3: TGTGCCAGCAGCCCCGGACAGTGGGATCAGCCCCAGCATTTT.

The rearrangement uses TRBV4-3 and TRBJ2-1, with 14 bases that match TRBD2. From germline, CDR1 is LGHNA and CDR2 YSLEER. Germline trimming cut 0 bases from V and 8 bases from J; bases unmatched to any gene: 6. The CDR3 runs 17 residues. The CDR3 nucleotides read TGCGCCAGCAGCCAAGAAAGGTCGGGACTAGCGGGAGATGAGCAGTTCTTC. This encodes CASSQERSGLAGDEQFF.

The rearrangement uses TRBV7-6 and TRBJ2-2; 13 positions match TRBD2. Germline V gene lookup returns CDR1 SGHVS and CDR2 FNYEAQ. The CDR3 consists of 18 residues. The trim removed 0 bases at V and 4 bases at J, leaving 5 bases unmatched. The CDR3 region has the DNA TGTGCCAGCAGCTTAGCATCAGGACTAGCGGGAGCCACCGGGGAGCTGTTTTTT. Its protein product is CASSLASGLAGATGELFF.

This chain uses TRBV5-6 with TRBJ2-3; D call uncertain. The CDR3 length is 14 residues. CDR1 SGHDT and CDR2 YYEEEE come from the germline V gene. V was clipped by 1 base and J by 6 bases, with 12 bases between them. The CDR3 reads CASSLSGHGDTQYF. CDR3 bases: TGTGCCAGCAGCTTGTCGGGTCACGGTGATACGCAGTATTTT.

The chain carries TRBV2 and TRBJ1-1, with 8 bases fitting TRBD1. The CDR3 has 17 amino acids. Germline-derived CDR1 and CDR2 are SNHLY and FYNNEI. The V gene end was trimmed by 5 bases and the J gene end by 2 bases; junction bases not matched to a gene: 13. The CDR3 protein is CASSLPSRGRGNTEAFF. The CDR3 region has the DNA TGTGCCAGCAGTCTACCAAGCAGGGGGCGAGGAAACACTGAAGCTTTCTTT.

V is TRBV11-3 and J is TRBJ2-1, with 8 bases that match TRBD1. J lost 5 bases, V lost 1 base, and 4 bases had no gene match. The CDR3 runs 15 residues. Germline loops: CDR1 SGHNT, CDR2 YENEEA. CDR3 coding DNA: TGTGCCAGCAGCTTAGGGCAGGGGGCCGACAATGAGCAGTTCTTC. Protein sequence: CASSLGQGADNEQFF.